Listed here are 18 T cell receptor beta chains from one sample, sequenced in a study of shared clonotypes between healthy human individuals. Only in-frame clones appear in the TCRdb table, and some are missing; sequencing was by immunoSEQ multiplex PCR. This table holds around 1.4 million clones, less than 99% found once. Sequencing was performed on naive CD4+ T cells sorted from blood. Subset of the sample: CD45RA+ positively selected. These receptors were collected from a young man in good health.

This clone has just one count. The CDR3 DNA reads as TGTGCCAGCAGACAAGGGGGAAGCTTTTACGAGCAGTACTTC. It yields the protein CASRQGGSFYEQYF. The rearrangement joins TRBV7-9 to TRBJ2-7; D might be TRBD1 (6 bases). V lost 6 bases and J lost 4, with 16 bases in between. The CDR3 covers 14 residues. The germline CDR1 and CDR2 sequences are SEHNR and FQNEAQ (reference sequence).

In its sample, this clone was seen once. V and J are TRBV11-3 and TRBJ2-1, with 12 nucleotides matching TRBD1. CDR3 length: 15 residues. The junction had 4 bases not matched to a gene; V was cut back by 5 bases and J by 5 bases. The V gene's germline CDR1 is SGHNT and CDR2 YENEEA. The CDR3 DNA follows: TGTGCCAGCAGCACGGGGACAGGGGGCCACAATGAGCAGTTCTTC. Translating gives CASSTGTGGHNEQFF.

The chain recombines TRBV30 with TRBJ2-2; D might be TRBD2 (5 bases). V lost 0 bases, J lost 5 bases, and 10 bases lay in between. The germline V gene encodes CDR1 GTSNPN and CDR2 SVGIG (reference sequence). The CDR3 contains 14 residues. Written as DNA, the CDR3 is TGTGCCTGGAGTGTGTACGGGAAAACCGGGGAGCTGTTTTTT. Protein: CAWSVYGKTGELFF.

Comment on this clone: The same CDR3 can be traced to other DNA sequences in this sample. The chain combines TRBV2 with TRBJ2-2; the D is unclear. V lost 1 base and J 5 bases, leaving 2 bases between the germline ends. This CDR3 contains 12 residues. CDR1 is SNHLY, CDR2 FYNNEI, per germline. CDR3 loop: CASSEGTGELFF. The CDR3 region has the DNA TGTGCCAGCAGTGAAGGAACCGGGGAGCTGTTTTTT.

This clone was recorded only once. The V and J genes are TRBV2 and TRBJ2-1; D remains ambiguous. CDR3 size: 13 residues. Germline V gives CDR1 SNHLY, CDR2 FYNNEI. V was clipped by 7 bases and J by 6 bases, with 13 bases between them. The CDR3 region is CASNKIKGNEQFF. As DNA, the CDR3 is TGTGCCAGCAATAAAATAAAGGGCAATGAGCAGTTCTTC. Full variable domain (missing parts from reference TRBV2 and TRBJ2-1): EPEVTQTPSHQVTQMGQEVILRCVPISNHLYFYWYRQILGQKVEFLVSFYNNEISEKSEIFDDQFSVERPDGSNFTLKIRSTKLEDSAMYFCASNKIKGNEQFFGPGTRLTVL.

The rearrangement links TRBV2 to TRBJ2-7; 13 positions agree with TRBD2. CDR3 size: 21 residues. Germline V lookup: CDR1 SNHLY, CDR2 FYNNEI. Trimming at V came to 6 bases and at J to 3 bases, leaving 23 bases not matched to a gene. The CDR3 spells CASSPTRTSGSMPTSFYEQYF. The CDR3 DNA reads TGTGCCAGCAGCCCCACGCGGACTAGCGGGAGTATGCCCACGTCCTTCTACGAGCAGTACTTC. Based on the CDR3 plus reference TRBV2 and TRBJ2-7, the full variable domain is EPEVTQTPSHQVTQMGQEVILRCVPISNHLYFYWYRQILGQKVEFLVSFYNNEISEKSEIFDDQFSVERPDGSNFTLKIRSTKLEDSAMYFCASSPTRTSGSMPTSFYEQYFGPGTRLTVT.

The CDR3 bases are TGCGCCAGCGAACCGGTAGCGGGAGCTTCCGGGGAGCTGTTTTTT. Amino acids: CASEPVAGASGELFF. The chain recombines TRBV5-1 with TRBJ2-2, with TRBD2 matching 9 bases. V shed 7 bases and J 6 bases; nucleotides not matched to a gene: 10. The CDR3 loop spans 15 amino acids. Germline V gene lookup returns CDR1 SGHRS and CDR2 YFSETQ.

The chain is built from TRBV2 and TRBJ1-1; 7 nucleotides line up with TRBD1. V lost 4 bases and J lost 6; bases outside the gene matches: 8. CDR3 length: 14 residues. Germline CDR1 and CDR2: SNHLY and FYNNEI. The CDR3 sequence is CASSGEGARAEAFF. The CDR3, as DNA: TGTGCCAGCAGTGGTGAGGGGGCGAGAGCTGAAGCTTTCTTT.

J is TRBJ2-3 and V is TRBV5-5; possible D gene TRBD2, 5 bases. The germline V gene has CDR1 SGHKS and CDR2 YYEKEE (reference sequence). Between the trimmed V and J ends, which lost 2 bases and 2 bases, there was a span of 9 bases. This CDR3 has 14 residues. CDR3 protein: CASSLGRYTDTQYF. The DNA of the CDR3 is TGTGCCAGCAGCTTAGGGAGATACACAGATACGCAGTATTTT.

J is TRBJ2-7 and V is TRBV4-1; TRBD1 matches at 7 bases. The V gene's germline CDR1 is MGHRA and CDR2 YSYEKL. Trimming removed 5 bases from V and 4 bases from J; junction bases left unmatched: 17. This CDR3 has 17 amino acids. As DNA, the CDR3 is TGCGCCAGCAGCGCAAGTCCGACAGGCAGGGGGTCTTACGAGCAGTACTTC. Its protein product is CASSASPTGRGSYEQYF.

This clone was recorded once. This sample also contains other DNA sequences that code for the same CDR3. This chain links TRBV14 with TRBJ2-1, with TRBD1 matching 8 bases. The CDR3 length is 15 residues. Germline trimming cut 4 bases from V and 3 bases from J; bases unmatched to any gene: 5. Germline V gene sequence: CDR1 SGHDN, CDR2 FVKESK. The CDR3 here is CASSLRTGSYNEQFF. As DNA, the CDR3 is TGTGCCAGCAGCCTCAGGACAGGGAGCTACAATGAGCAGTTCTTC.

The rearrangement links TRBV7-9 to TRBJ2-5; 12 nucleotides line up with TRBD1. Germline V gene lookup returns CDR1 SEHNR and CDR2 FQNEAQ (reference sequence). The ends lost 1 base at V and 4 bases at J; junction bases unmatched: 4. The CDR3 covers 16 residues. The CDR3 reads CASSLGDRGPSETQYF. The CDR3 bases are TGTGCCAGCAGCTTAGGGGACAGGGGGCCCTCAGAGACCCAGTACTTC.

This clone occurred once. The chain uses TRBV27 and TRBJ1-2, with 10 nucleotides matching TRBD1. The CDR3 sequence is 17 residues long. CDR1 and CDR2 from the germline V gene are MNHEY and SMNVEV (reference sequence). The trim removed 2 bases at V and 3 bases at J, leaving 9 bases unmatched. Here the CDR3 DNA reads TGTGCCAGCAGTTTAAGGGACAGGGGAAGTTCGGACTATGGCTACACCTTC. It specifies CASSLRDRGSSDYGYTF.

This clone was seen a single time. This chain connects TRBV19 to TRBJ2-1, with 12 bases identical to TRBD2. Germline V gene data show CDR1 as LNHDA and CDR2 as SQIVND (reference sequence). The CDR3 consists of 16 residues. The V and J ends lost 4 bases and 6 bases, in that order; junction bases with no gene match: 7. DNA of the CDR3: TGTGCCAGTAGTACAAAACCGGGACTAGCGGGCAATGAGCAGTTCTTC. Translating it yields CASSTKPGLAGNEQFF.

There are a few counts of this clone. The chain has TRBV11-2 and TRBJ2-2; the D is unclear. V was shortened by 1 base and J by 2 bases, with 5 bases between the two germline ends. CDR3 size: 14 residues. Per the germline V gene, CDR1 is SGHAT and CDR2 is FQNNGV. The CDR3 nucleotides read TGTGCCAGCAGCTTAGGTGCAAACACCGGGGAGCTGTTTTTT. This codes for CASSLGANTGELFF.

This chain uses TRBV7-9 with TRBJ2-7; TRBD2 matches 11 bases. Germline loops: CDR1 SEHNR, CDR2 FQNEAQ (reference sequence). The CDR3 totals 16 residues. Trimming at V came to 4 bases and at J to 2 bases, leaving 7 bases not matched to a gene. CDR3: CASSSPMTSGTYEQYF. In nucleotides, the CDR3 is TGTGCCAGCAGCTCACCAATGACTAGCGGGACCTACGAGCAGTACTTC. The complete variable domain, with remaining parts taken from reference TRBV7-9 and TRBJ2-7, reads DTGVSQNPRHKITKRGQNVTFRCDPISEHNRLYWYRQTLGQGPEFLTYFQNEAQLEKSRLLSDRFSAERPKGSFSTLEIQRTEQGDSAMYLCASSSPMTSGTYEQYFGPGTRLTVT.

The CDR3 sequence: CASSYLAGGGDTQYF. Here the CDR3 DNA reads TGTGCCAGCAGTTACTTAGCGGGAGGGGGGGATACGCAGTATTTT. V gene TRBV28 combines with J gene TRBJ2-3, with 11 nucleotides matching TRBD2. V gave up 4 bases and J gave up 6 bases; unmatched junction bases: 6. CDR1 and CDR2 from the germline V gene are MDHEN and SYDVKM. This CDR3 comprises 15 residues.

In this sample, this clone turned up once. This chain links TRBV28 with TRBJ1-2; TRBD1 is a possible D gene (6 bases). V was clipped by 8 bases and J by 6 bases, with 25 bases between them. This CDR3 spans 16 amino acids. Germline values: CDR1 MDHEN, CDR2 SYDVKM. CDR3: CASEEGGLDRMNGYTF. The CDR3 DNA is TGTGCCAGCGAAGAGGGAGGCCTGGACAGAATGAATGGCTACACCTTC.